This paragraph covers one T cell receptor beta chain sequence. Its specific antigen is unknown. No much larger clonotype is one base removed from it; base qualities were not supplied. Whole blood was collected in K2EDTA tubes by collaborating institutions according to the institutions' own protocols. For TCRbeta analysis, collaborators shipped samples in one of three forms: frozen whole blood, isolated PBMCs, or DNA extracted from either of those sample types. The data stem from a study of blood T cell repertoires in COVID-19 (TCRdb year 2020). Regarding the study in general: Samples covering the acute and convalescent phases of COVID-19 were provided by collaborators in the United States, Italy and Spain. The prospective study material was composed of cDNA or gDNA derived from T cells, B-cell-depleted T cells, or PBMCs. Deeply sampled blood TCRbeta repertoires from subjects exposed to, actively infected with, or recovered from COVID-19 were included in the dataset. The repertoires were made available in a free public database intended to serve as a resource for research on the immune response to SARS-CoV-2. The samples were drawn from two sources: the first 160 participants of the ongoing ImmuneRACE study, and 1,254 subjects contributed by 6 global collaborators. The sample metadata nearly always contained a de-identified subject ID, COVID-19 status, age in years and sex. HLA class I and class II types, where available, came from metadata supplied by the sample provider rather than from assay-based typing. General conclusions and limits of the study: The quantity of clinical and demographic metadata differed by source and by participant and was supplied without curation.

The immunoSEQ Assay, a bias-controlled multiplex PCR, was used to amplify TCRbeta CDR3 regions from genomic DNA. In the paper's pipeline: Within the assay, amplification of reference gene primers was used to estimate how many nucleated cells each sample contained. To quantify the absolute abundance of each unique TCRbeta CDR3 rearrangement, sequence reads were collapsed and filtered. For each sample, productive Simpson clonality was calculated as the square root of Simpson's diversity index over productive rearrangements. TCRdb's version of the immuneACCESS table is confined to in-frame rearrangements and falls short of the full clone set. An unresolved V gene accounts for under half of the shortfall where checked; the remainder is of unknown origin. Clone size and V and J calls were adopted from that table, with D and trimming inferred from the DNA. For this sample the table gives tens of thousands of clones, of which around 83% were detected only once. Around 6% of the sample belongs to the ten largest clones.

This receptor was obtained from a woman in her fifties or sixties with acute or convalescent COVID-19. What was sequenced was peripheral blood.

Read as DNA, the sequence is TGTGCCAGCAGCCAAGATATATTCGGCACTGAAGCTTTCTTT. Protein translation: CASSQDIFGTEAFF. Here the chain combines TRBV14 and TRBJ1-1; the D gene cannot be named for sure. The CDR3 runs 14 amino acids, cysteine and phenylalanine included. The read is trimmed to its CDR3 DNA, 42 bases read in frame from base 1. From the germline V gene, CDR1 is SGHDN and CDR2 is FVKESK. Between the V and J ends, shortened by 0 bases and 4 bases respectively, the junction contains 9 bases. Beyond the CDR3, the reference TRBV14 and TRBJ1-1 genes provide the residues; the full variable domain reads: EAGVTQFPSHSVIEKGQTVTLRCDPISGHDNLYWYRRVMGKEIKFLLHFVKESKQDESGMPNNRFLAERTGGTYSTLKVQPAELEDSGVYFCASSQDIFGTEAFFGQGTRLTVV.